The 25 T cell receptor beta chains below all came from one sample that was sequenced in a study of human T cells and chemical hapten exposure (dated by TCRdb to the early 2020s). Libraries came from RACE. The instrument given in TCRdb is NextSeq 500. The raw public reads went through TCRdb reprocessing: fastp at Q25, MiXCR clone calling, in-frame beta chains kept. Rows with a matching CDR3 protein are joined into one entry that keeps the most common DNA and genes. The table for this sample lists under 55,000 distinct CDR3 sequences; 9.9% of them were counted only once. The ten largest clones add up to 16% of the sample. This specimen's time point label, interpreted: patch test 3, about 24 weeks after DPC sensitization. In light of the paper, this sample's treatment or condition label describes: therapeutic diphenylcyclopropenone sensitization with weekly scalp DPC. Sample: whole blood, taken in connection with sensitization to the hapten diphenylcyclopropenone (DPC). Every receptor here comes from a woman aged 40 to 50 with alopecia areata. Some clones in this sample may be carry-over from other donors' samples.

This chain connects TRBV19 to TRBJ1-2; D call uncertain. Looked up from germline, CDR1 is LNHDA and CDR2 is SQIVND (reference sequence). The CDR3 consists of 14 residues. V lost 7 bases to trimming and J lost 6 bases, with 18 bases between them. The CDR3 protein is CASNRSSQRHGYTF. Written as DNA, the CDR3 is TGTGCCAGTAATCGCTCCAGCCAACGACATGGCTACACCTTC.

This clonotype was counted between two and nine times. The J gene is TRBJ2-7, the V gene TRBV14; TRBD1 is a possible D gene (6 bases). V gave up 5 bases and J gave up 2 bases, with 13 bases separating them. Per germline, CDR1 SGHDN and CDR2 FVKESK. CDR3 length equals 14 residues. The CDR3 is CASSGSGTTYEQYF. The CDR3 DNA follows: TGTGCCAGCAGCGGATCCGGGACAACCTACGAGCAGTACTTC. The full variable domain, completed using reference TRBV14 and TRBJ2-7, is EAGVTQFPSHSVIEKGQTVTLRCDPISGHDNLYWYRRVMGKEIKFLLHFVKESKQDESGMPNNRFLAERTGGTYSTLKVQPAELEDSGVYFCASSGSGTTYEQYFGPGTRLTVT.

This clonotype was found a few times. The CDR3 spells CATSAFTGFNTGELFF. The CDR3 DNA reads as TGTGCCACCAGTGCGTTTACAGGGTTTAACACCGGGGAGCTGTTTTTT. The V and J genes are TRBV24-1 and TRBJ2-2; TRBD1 is a possible D gene (6 bases). Trimming removed 5 bases at V and 2 bases at J, with 14 bases between. Germline CDR1 reads KGHDR; CDR2 reads SFDVKD. CDR3 size: 16 residues.

This clonotype came up a few times. CDR3: CASRSGALGTEAFF. The DNA for the CDR3 is TGTGCCAGCAGATCGGGGGCCCTAGGCACTGAAGCTTTCTTT. This chain links TRBV28 with TRBJ1-1, with D possibly being TRBD1 (6 bases). V lost 6 bases, J lost 4 bases, and 15 bases lay in between. Germline CDR1 and CDR2: MDHEN and SYDVKM. The CDR3 loop spans 14 amino acids.

Here the CDR3 DNA reads TGTGCCAGCAGTTCCGACAACTATGGCTACACCTTC. Its protein is CASSSDNYGYTF. The V gene is TRBV12-3 or TRBV12-4, the J gene TRBJ1-2; no reliable D call. V was cut by 4 bases and J by 2 bases, with 5 bases left in between. The CDR3 is 12 residues long.

The rearrangement joins TRBV7-8 to TRBJ2-6; tentative D call: TRBD1 (6 bases). The V end lost 0 bases, the J end lost 4 bases, and 7 bases lay between the germline ends. Germline V gives CDR1 SGHVS, CDR2 FQNEAQ. This CDR3 is built from 15 residues. DNA of the CDR3: TGTGCCAGCAGCTTAGCAGGGACAGGGGCCAACGTCCTGACTTTC. Encoded protein: CASSLAGTGANVLTF.

This clonotype was counted at least ten times. This rearrangement joins TRBV7-9 to TRBJ2-3; 10 positions match TRBD2. This CDR3 comprises 16 residues. In germline, CDR1 is SEHNR, CDR2 FQNEAQ (reference sequence). The J segment lost 5 bases and the V segment lost 5 bases, leaving 10 bases of the junction unmatched. This CDR3 reads CASSQSSGGAGDTQYF. Here the CDR3 DNA reads TGTGCCAGCAGCCAAAGCAGCGGGGGGGCCGGAGATACGCAGTATTTT.

This clonotype was picked up many times. V gene TRBV5-4 combines with J gene TRBJ2-1; 7 bases are shared with TRBD1. The CDR3 loop spans 14 amino acids. V shed 4 bases, J shed 5 bases, and the junction held 6 bases outside the gene matches. CDR1 is SGHNT, CDR2 YYREEE, per germline (reference sequence). The CDR3 DNA is TGTGCCAGCAGCCCGTACAGGGGAGACAATGAGCAGTTCTTC. Translation: CASSPYRGDNEQFF.

This clonotype is deemed medium-sized. The J gene is TRBJ2-1, the V gene TRBV2; 9 nucleotides align to TRBD2. Germline V gene lookup returns CDR1 SNHLY and CDR2 FYNNEI. The V gene end was trimmed by 5 bases and the J gene end by 6 bases; junction bases not matched to a gene: 2. There are 13 residues in the CDR3. CDR3 in DNA: TGTGCCAGCAGTAGCGGGGGGCGCAATGAGCAGTTCTTC. It is translated as CASSSGGRNEQFF.

This clonotype was observed a few times. The genes are TRBV7-2 and TRBJ2-1, with 7 bases fitting TRBD1. The CDR3 spans 15 residues. The V gene's germline CDR1 is SGHTA and CDR2 FQGNSA. V trimming: 6 bases; J trimming: 4 bases; junction bases outside the gene matches: 9. CDR3 residues: CASRRQGLGYNEQFF. CDR3 DNA: TGTGCCAGCAGAAGACAGGGTCTGGGGTACAATGAGCAGTTCTTC.

This clonotype has just a few counts. J is TRBJ1-6 and V is TRBV20-1; no reliable D call. V gave up 1 base and J gave up 5 bases, with 18 bases separating them. CDR1 is DFQATT and CDR2 is SNEGSKA in the germline V gene (reference sequence). The CDR3 spans 17 residues. The CDR3: CSARGRHDGVHNSPLHF. The CDR3 DNA reads as TGCAGTGCTAGAGGCCGCCATGACGGGGTGCATAATTCACCCCTCCACTTT.

This clonotype was detected ten times or more. The chain joins TRBV6-4 to TRBJ1-1, with D unclear. CDR1 and CDR2 from the germline V gene are MRHNA and SNTAGT. The V gene lost 3 bases and the J gene lost 1 base, with 6 bases spanning the gap. The CDR3 extends over 13 amino acids. The CDR3 protein is CASSERENTEAFF. For the CDR3, the DNA is TGTGCCAGCAGTGAGAGGGAGAACACTGAAGCTTTCTTT.

The gene calls are TRBV6-2 or TRBV6-3 and TRBJ1-2; 8 bases are shared with TRBD1. The CDR3 loop spans 12 amino acids. In germline, CDR1 is MNHEY, CDR2 SVGEGT. The J segment lost 8 bases and the V segment lost 2 bases, leaving 1 base of the junction unmatched. CDR3 amino acids: CASSYGQGGYTF. The CDR3 DNA reads TGTGCCAGCAGTTACGGACAGGGAGGCTACACCTTC.

This clonotype was counted only a few times. In DNA form, the CDR3 reads TGTGCCAGCAGCTTAAGGCTACACACAGATACGCAGTATTTT. It specifies CASSLRLHTDTQYF. The chain links TRBV7-8 to TRBJ2-3; D unclear. V lost 2 bases, J lost 2 bases, and 8 bases lay in between. Looked up from germline, CDR1 is SGHVS and CDR2 is FQNEAQ. This CDR3 is 14 amino acids long. The full variable domain, with the rest looked up from reference TRBV7-8 and TRBJ2-3, is GAGVSQSPRYKVAKRGQDVALRCDPISGHVSLFWYQQALGQGPEFLTYFQNEAQLDKSGLPSDRFFAERPEGSVSTLKIQRTQQEDSAVYLCASSLRLHTDTQYFGPGTRLTVL.

This clonotype was found many times. The genes are TRBV29-1 and TRBJ2-5; 7 bases are shared with TRBD1. This CDR3 contains 12 residues. CDR1 and CDR2 (germline): SQVTM, ANQGSEA. Trimming removed 6 bases from V and 5 bases from J; junction bases left unmatched: 6. The CDR3 bases are TGCAGCGTAACACAGGGGAGTGAGACCCAGTACTTC. As protein: CSVTQGSETQYF.

This clonotype showed up many times. The chain employs TRBV3-1 and TRBJ2-3, with TRBD2 identical over 10 bases. V trimming: 4 bases; J trimming: 2 bases; junction bases outside the gene matches: 6. CDR1 and CDR2 from the germline V gene are LGHDT and YNNKEL (reference sequence). The length of the CDR3 is 16 residues. The CDR3 nucleotides read TGTGCCAGCAGCCTCCAAAGCGGGGGGGCCACAGATACGCAGTATTTT. It translates to CASSLQSGGATDTQYF.

This clonotype appeared a few times. This chain links TRBV28 with TRBJ2-6; D not certain. The CDR3 runs to 14 residues. Germline CDR1 and CDR2: MDHEN and SYDVKM. V was pared by 7 bases and J by 4 bases, with 11 bases between. The CDR3 DNA sequence: TGTGCCAGCATCGCCCCCAGGGGGGCCAACGTCCTGACTTTC. Protein sequence: CASIAPRGANVLTF.

The gene calls are TRBV5-1 and TRBJ1-4; D unclear. With 5 bases removed from V and 5 bases from J, the gap between germline ends came to 16 bases. Germline-derived CDR1 and CDR2 are SGHRS and YFSETQ. The CDR3 sequence is 15 residues long. For the CDR3, the DNA is TGCGCCAGCAGTTACGACGGATTCGAGAATGAAAAACTGTTTTTT. Protein product: CASSYDGFENEKLFF.

This clonotype was counted a few times. The chain links TRBV7-2 to TRBJ2-1, with a possible D match to TRBD1 (5 bases). Between the trimmed V and J ends, which lost 2 bases and 6 bases, there was a span of 17 bases. The germline V gene has CDR1 SGHTA and CDR2 FQGNSA. This CDR3 is 16 amino acids long. CDR3 nucleotide sequence: TGTGCCAGCAGCTTAATCGGGTGGCAGGGCCCCAATGAGCAGTTCTTC. Its protein product is CASSLIGWQGPNEQFF. Full variable domain (outside the CDR3, taken from reference TRBV7-2 and TRBJ2-1): GAGVSQSPSNKVTEKGKDVELRCDPISGHTALYWYRQSLGQGLEFLIYFQGNSAPDKSGLPSDRFSAERTGGSVSTLTIQRTQQEDSAVYLCASSLIGWQGPNEQFFGPGTRLTVL.

This clonotype was found many times. J is TRBJ2-6 and V is TRBV4-1; 8 bases align to TRBD1. Germline CDR1 and CDR2: MGHRA and YSYEKL. CDR3 length: 21 residues. V was pared by 4 bases and J by 2 bases, with 19 bases of the junction left unmatched. In DNA form, the CDR3 reads TGCGCCAGCAGCCCCCGCGCCTACGAACAGACAGGGGTTCCTGGGGCCAACGTCCTGACTTTC. Amino acids: CASSPRAYEQTGVPGANVLTF.

This chain links TRBV7-2 with TRBJ1-5; no clear D gene. The germline CDR1 and CDR2 sequences are SGHTA and FQGNSA. V was shortened by 4 bases and J by 3 bases, with 7 bases between the two germline ends. The CDR3 contains 13 residues. CDR3 sequence: CASSSRINQPQHF. In nucleotides, the CDR3 is TGTGCCAGCAGCTCCCGGATCAATCAGCCCCAGCATTTT.

This clonotype was observed many times. The rearrangement joins TRBV18 to TRBJ1-1, with 7 bases fitting TRBD1. The CDR3 is made up of 14 amino acids. Germline trimming cut 8 bases from V and 4 bases from J; bases unmatched to any gene: 10. Germline-derived CDR1 and CDR2 are KGHSH and LQKENI. CDR3 sequence (DNA): TGTGCCAGCAAAAGAGGGGGCGGCAGCACTGAAGCTTTCTTT. Translated: CASKRGGGSTEAFF.

This clonotype was counted between two and nine times. The V and J genes are TRBV5-4 and TRBJ1-5, with D uncertain. The CDR3 covers 17 residues. CDR1 is SGHNT, CDR2 YYREEE, per germline (reference sequence). Trimming cost V 3 bases and J 0 bases, with 16 bases left between them. The CDR3 region has the DNA TGTGCCAGCAGCTCTGATCGACCTGAACATAGCAATCAGCCCCAGCATTTT. It codes for CASSSDRPEHSNQPQHF.

This clonotype appeared many times. This chain connects TRBV2 to TRBJ2-1; 9 positions agree with TRBD2. CDR3 length: 15 residues. The V gene end was trimmed by 6 bases and the J gene end by 7 bases; junction bases not matched to a gene: 10. Germline CDR1 reads SNHLY; CDR2 reads FYNNEI. DNA of the CDR3: TGTGCCAGCAGAGCGTCAGCGGGGGGACAAAATGAGCAGTTCTTC. Translating gives CASRASAGGQNEQFF.

This clonotype was seen a handful of times. The rearrangement links TRBV6-5 to TRBJ1-4; D gene ambiguous. The CDR3 is 17 residues long. V shed 6 bases and J shed 0 bases, with 17 bases lying between them. The germline V gene encodes CDR1 MNHEY and CDR2 SVGAGI. The CDR3: CASSSSGSPATNEKLFF. In nucleotides, the CDR3 is TGTGCCAGCAGCTCCTCCGGGTCCCCGGCAACTAATGAAAAACTGTTTTTT.